These 25 T cell receptor beta chains were sequenced from one sample in a study of blood T cell repertoires in COVID-19. Libraries were prepared by immunoSEQ multiplex PCR; TCRdb keeps only in-frame clonotypes and omits some of them. The table records approximately 250,000 clones, about 90% of them present only once. The sample comprised peripheral blood. Receptor source: a woman between 65 and 79 years old with COVID-19, enrolled during active disease.

This clone is a singleton in its sample. This sequence joins TRBV6-1 and TRBJ2-1; 11 bases agree with TRBD2. The CDR3 contains 17 residues. Germline CDR1 MNHNS, CDR2 SASEGT. Trimming took 4 bases from V and 5 from J; bases not matched to a gene: 10. The CDR3 nucleotides read TGTGCCAGCAGTGGGGTCTTAGCACTAGCGGGAGACAATGAGCAGTTCTTC. Translated, it gives CASSGVLALAGDNEQFF.

The gene calls are TRBV4-1 and TRBJ1-1; weak D call: TRBD1 (5 bases). The CDR3 sequence is 16 residues long. Germline CDR1 is MGHRA and CDR2 is YSYEKL. Trimming took 2 bases from V and 8 from J, leaving 21 bases between them. The CDR3 nucleotides read TGCGCCAGCAGCCAAAAACACGAACCTAGGGGCTTAGAAGCTTTCTTT. Translation: CASSQKHEPRGLEAFF.

The gene calls are TRBV11-3 and TRBJ2-3, with TRBD1 identical over 10 bases. This CDR3 spans 16 amino acids. With 5 bases clipped from V and 2 bases from J, the junction kept 7 bases outside the gene matches. CDR1 and CDR2 (germline): SGHNT, YENEEA. CDR3 residues: CASSSRQGASTDTQYF. The CDR3 nucleotides are TGTGCCAGCAGCAGCCGACAGGGGGCGTCCACAGATACGCAGTATTTT.

This chain links TRBV5-5 with TRBJ2-7; 7 nucleotides match TRBD2. CDR1 and CDR2 (germline): SGHKS, YYEKEE (reference sequence). V was clipped by 0 bases and J by 2 bases; unmatched bases: 2. This CDR3 spans 14 amino acids. The CDR3 DNA is TGTGCCAGCAGCTTGGTAAGCGGGGCCTACGAGCAGTACTTC. It yields the protein CASSLVSGAYEQYF.

The chain has TRBV14 and TRBJ1-1, with TRBD1 as a possible D gene (5 bases). Germline loops: CDR1 SGHDN, CDR2 FVKESK. This CDR3 region has 15 residues. With 4 bases removed from V and 1 base from J, the gap between germline ends came to 13 bases. The CDR3 DNA follows: TGTGCCAGCAGCCCTTTCTTGGGGGGGAACACTGAAGCTTTCTTT. It translates to CASSPFLGGNTEAFF.

The chain is built from TRBV7-2 and TRBJ1-6; no clear D. V shed 1 base and J shed 7 bases, with 11 bases lying between them. CDR1 is SGHTA, CDR2 FQGNSA, per germline. The CDR3 has 15 amino acids. DNA of the CDR3: TGTGCCAGCAGCTTAGGAGGGTTTGGGAATTCACCCCTCCACTTT. It codes for CASSLGGFGNSPLHF.

This clone was picked up a small number of times. The V gene is TRBV5-8, the J gene TRBJ1-2; no definite D call. The CDR3 length is 14 residues. Germline V gene lookup returns CDR1 SGHTS and CDR2 YDEGEE. Trimming removed 1 base from V and 1 base from J, with 8 bases in between. The CDR3 DNA reads TGTGCCAGCAGCTTGTCCGGGTATAACTATGGCTACACCTTC. It specifies CASSLSGYNYGYTF.

The chain couples TRBV4-3 to TRBJ2-5, with a weak D call TRBD2 (5 bases). The germline V and J ends were trimmed by 0 bases and 2 bases, with 10 bases remaining between them. Germline loops: CDR1 LGHNA, CDR2 YSLEER. The CDR3 extends over 15 amino acids. The chain's CDR3 is CASSQDLRDQETQYF. CDR3 coding DNA: TGCGCCAGCAGCCAAGATTTGAGGGATCAAGAGACCCAGTACTTC.

The chain is built from TRBV3-1 (or the pseudogene TRBV3-2) and TRBJ2-1, with 7 bases that match TRBD2. With V trimmed by 3 bases and J by 9 bases, 5 bases remained unmatched. Looked up from germline, CDR1 is LGHDT and CDR2 is YNNKEL (reference sequence). This CDR3 has 13 residues. The CDR3 DNA is TGTGCCAGCAGCCAGGGGGGGACTGGTGAGCAGTTCTTC. It codes for CASSQGGTGEQFF.

The CDR3 nucleotides read TGTGCCAGCAGCCACCGTAGCGGGAGAATAAACACCGGGGAGCTGTTTTTT. Its protein is CASSHRSGRINTGELFF. The J gene is TRBJ2-2, the V gene TRBV13, with TRBD2 matching over 9 bases. The germline CDR1 and CDR2 sequences are PRHDT and FYEKMQ (reference sequence). Trimming at V came to 5 bases and at J to 2 bases, leaving 9 bases not matched to a gene. The CDR3 is made up of 17 amino acids. Based on the CDR3 plus reference TRBV13 and TRBJ2-2, the full variable domain is AAGVIQSPRHLIKEKRETATLKCYPIPRHDTVYWYQQGPGQDPQFLISFYEKMQSDKGSIPDRFSAQQFSDYHSELNMSSLELGDSALYFCASSHRSGRINTGELFFGEGSRLTVL.

The chain links TRBV29-1 to TRBJ1-1; maybe TRBD1 (6 bases). Germline assignment: CDR1 SQVTM and CDR2 ANQGSEA. With 4 bases removed from V and 4 bases from J, the gap between germline ends came to 10 bases. The CDR3 totals 12 residues. CDR3 bases: TGCAGCGTTGTACAGGGCCCCACTGAAGCTTTCTTT. Translation gives CSVVQGPTEAFF.

The sample holds a few counts of this clone. The V and J genes are TRBV19 and TRBJ1-5; 8 bases agree with TRBD1. The CDR3 sequence is 15 residues long. V lost 5 bases to trimming and J lost 4 bases; unmatched junction nucleotides: 7. Germline CDR1 and CDR2: LNHDA and SQIVND (reference sequence). CDR3 residues: CASSFGQGGNQPQHF. CDR3 DNA sequence: TGTGCCAGTAGTTTCGGACAGGGCGGGAATCAGCCCCAGCATTTT.

This chain uses TRBV5-6 with TRBJ1-2, with D tentatively TRBD1 (5 bases). V was clipped by 1 base and J by 4 bases, with 11 bases between them. CDR1 SGHDT and CDR2 YYEEEE come from the germline V gene. The CDR3 has 14 residues. The CDR3 region is CASSLRAGRYGYTF. The CDR3, as DNA: TGTGCCAGCAGCTTGAGGGCAGGGCGCTATGGCTACACCTTC.

For this clone: Other DNA sequences from this sample encode an identical CDR3 as well. The genes are TRBV3-1 (or the pseudogene TRBV3-2) and TRBJ1-5; a possible D gene is TRBD1 (5 bases). The germline V gene has CDR1 LGHDT and CDR2 YNNKEL (reference sequence). The CDR3 contains 14 residues. Trimming stripped 1 base from V and 3 bases from J, with 7 bases between. The CDR3 nucleotides read TGTGCCAGCAGCCAAGCAGGGCTCAATCAGCCCCAGCATTTT. It specifies CASSQAGLNQPQHF.

The J gene is TRBJ1-6, the V gene TRBV5-1; the match to TRBD1 covers 10 bases. J gave up 10 bases and V 0 bases, and 1 base lay outside the gene matches. This CDR3 spans 14 amino acids. The germline V gene has CDR1 SGHRS and CDR2 YFSETQ. CDR3 nucleotide sequence: TGCGCCAGCAGCTTGGAGGGACAGGGGTCACCCCTCCACTTT. The encoded protein is CASSLEGQGSPLHF. The full variable domain, completed using reference TRBV5-1 and TRBJ1-6, is KAGVTQTPRYLIKTRGQQVTLSCSPISGHRSVSWYQQTPGQGLQFLFEYFSETQRNKGNFPGRFSGRQFSNSRSEMNVSTLELGDSALYLCASSLEGQGSPLHFGNGTRLTVT.

In this sample, this clone turned up once. The chain links TRBV7-2 to TRBJ2-1; 14 positions agree with TRBD2. With 7 bases clipped from V and 6 bases from J, the junction kept 14 bases outside the gene matches. This CDR3 has 18 amino acids. Germline V gives CDR1 SGHTA, CDR2 FQGNSA. The CDR3 region is CASTFPGTSGSGGNEQFF. The CDR3 DNA reads TGTGCCAGCACCTTTCCCGGGACTAGCGGGAGCGGTGGCAATGAGCAGTTCTTC.

The chain's CDR3 is CASSIQGLASNEQYF. CDR3 bases: TGTGCCAGCAGTATACAGGGACTAGCTTCCAACGAGCAGTACTTC. J is TRBJ2-7 and V is TRBV2; 9 nucleotides agree with TRBD2. Germline-derived CDR1 and CDR2 are SNHLY and FYNNEI. This CDR3 is 15 amino acids long. The J segment lost 5 bases and the V segment lost 5 bases, leaving 10 bases of the junction unmatched. Full variable domain (remainder filled in from reference TRBV2 and TRBJ2-7): EPEVTQTPSHQVTQMGQEVILRCVPISNHLYFYWYRQILGQKVEFLVSFYNNEISEKSEIFDDQFSVERPDGSNFTLKIRSTKLEDSAMYFCASSIQGLASNEQYFGPGTRLTVT.

This clone was observed a single time. The chain combines TRBV10-1 with TRBJ2-1; TRBD2 might be the D (5 bases). The CDR3 totals 12 residues. Germline CDR1 and CDR2: WNHNN and SYGVQD (reference sequence). Trimming removed 10 bases from V and 8 bases from J, with 15 bases in between. The CDR3 DNA sequence: TGCGCCACTTCACTAGGTAGCGATGAGCAGTTCTTC. Protein product: CATSLGSDEQFF.

The chain carries TRBV27 and TRBJ2-7; 9 positions agree with TRBD1. CDR1 is MNHEY, CDR2 SMNVEV, per germline (reference sequence). Trimming cost V 6 bases and J 3 bases; bases outside gene matches: 9. This CDR3 spans 15 amino acids. CDR3 loop: CASRAGQGLYYEQYF. The CDR3, as DNA: TGTGCCAGCAGGGCCGGACAGGGGCTTTACTACGAGCAGTACTTC.

This chain uses TRBV27 with TRBJ2-3; 7 bases are a match to TRBD2. V lost 5 bases to trimming and J lost 0 bases; unmatched junction nucleotides: 8. The CDR3 extends over 16 amino acids. Germline assignment: CDR1 MNHEY and CDR2 SMNVEV (reference sequence). For the CDR3, the DNA is TGTGCCAGCAGTCCCTCTCTAGCGGATAGCACAGATACGCAGTATTTT. Its protein is CASSPSLADSTDTQYF.

The CDR3 loop is CSVSANEKLFF. CDR3 DNA sequence: TGCAGTGTTTCAGCTAATGAAAAACTGTTTTTT. The chain employs TRBV20-1 and TRBJ1-4; no firm D call. Trimming removed 7 bases at V and 3 bases at J, with 6 bases between. The germline V gene has CDR1 DFQATT and CDR2 SNEGSKA (reference sequence). The CDR3 covers 11 residues.

The chain uses TRBV5-1 and TRBJ2-3; 8 nucleotides agree with TRBD1. CDR3 length equals 15 residues. Losses at the gene ends were 4 bases for V and 4 bases for J; bases not matched to a gene: 8. CDR1 is SGHRS and CDR2 is YFSETQ in the germline V gene. The CDR3 DNA reads TGCGCCAGCAGCCTGACAGGGGACCCCGCAGATACGCAGTATTTT. Residues: CASSLTGDPADTQYF.

The chain combines TRBV7-3 with TRBJ2-1; 9 nucleotides line up with TRBD2. The germline V gene has CDR1 SGHTA and CDR2 FQGTGA. The CDR3 sequence is 14 residues long. With V trimmed by 2 bases and J by 6 bases, 2 bases remained unmatched. The CDR3 nucleotides are TGTGCCAGCAGCTTAGCGGGACTAGCCAATGAGCAGTTCTTC. Translation: CASSLAGLANEQFF.

As to this clone: It is unclear where the CDR3 begins or ends on the DNA, so no DNA is shown, and the CDR3 is as TCRdb lists it. V and J are TRBV7-8 and TRBJ1-5. Germline values: CDR1 SGHVS, CDR2 FQNEAQ. From its first to its last residue, the CDR3 has 16 amino acids. CDR3 sequence reads: CASSLFLWRSNQPQHF.

As concerns this clone: Germline is not matched at one junction end, which may reflect a read error. The rearrangement links TRBV27 to TRBJ2-7, with 7 positions matching TRBD1. This CDR3 is 13 amino acids long. Germline V lookup: CDR1 MNHEY, CDR2 SMNVEV (reference sequence). CDR3 coding DNA: TGTGCCACCAGTCTGGGACAGCTCTACGAGCAGTACTTC. Translation gives CATSLGQLYEQYF.